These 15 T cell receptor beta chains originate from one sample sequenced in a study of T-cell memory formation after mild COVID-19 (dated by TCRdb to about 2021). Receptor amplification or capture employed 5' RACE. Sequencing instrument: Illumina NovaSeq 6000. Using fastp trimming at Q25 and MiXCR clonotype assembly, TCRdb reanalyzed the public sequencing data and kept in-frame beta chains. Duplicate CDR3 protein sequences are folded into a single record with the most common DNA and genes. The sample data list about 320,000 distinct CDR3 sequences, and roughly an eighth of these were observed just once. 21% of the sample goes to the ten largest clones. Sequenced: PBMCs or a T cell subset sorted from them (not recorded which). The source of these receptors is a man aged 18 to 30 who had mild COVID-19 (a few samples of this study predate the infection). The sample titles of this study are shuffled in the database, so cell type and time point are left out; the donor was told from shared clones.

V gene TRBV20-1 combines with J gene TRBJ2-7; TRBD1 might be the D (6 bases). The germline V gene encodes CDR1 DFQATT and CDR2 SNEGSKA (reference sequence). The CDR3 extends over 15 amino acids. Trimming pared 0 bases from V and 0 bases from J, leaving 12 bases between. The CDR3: CSARDPLGGSYEQYV. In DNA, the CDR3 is TGCAGTGCTAGAGACCCCTTAGGGGGCTCCTACGAGCAGTACGTC.

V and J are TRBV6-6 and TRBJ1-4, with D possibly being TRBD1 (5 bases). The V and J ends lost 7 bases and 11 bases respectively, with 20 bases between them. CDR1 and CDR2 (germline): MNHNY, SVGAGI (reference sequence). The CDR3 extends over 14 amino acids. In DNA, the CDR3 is TGTGCCAGCACCACCAGTTGGGGGGAGGTCAAACTGTTTTTT. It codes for CASTTSWGEVKLFF.

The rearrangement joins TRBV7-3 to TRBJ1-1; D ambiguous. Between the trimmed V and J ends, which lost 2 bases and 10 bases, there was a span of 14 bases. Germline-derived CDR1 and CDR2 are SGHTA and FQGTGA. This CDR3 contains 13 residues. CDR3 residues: CASSLGRGRPAFF. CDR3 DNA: TGTGCCAGCAGCTTAGGTCGCGGCAGGCCAGCTTTCTTT.

CDR3 in amino acids: CASSLGLGYGEQFF. The CDR3, as DNA: TGCGCCAGCAGCTTGGGACTCGGGTACGGTGAGCAGTTCTTC. The chain has TRBV5-1 and TRBJ2-1; the D is unclear. Trimming removed 0 bases from V and 9 bases from J, with 13 bases in between. The CDR3 is made up of 14 amino acids. Germline V gene sequence: CDR1 SGHRS, CDR2 YFSETQ. Full variable domain (missing parts from reference TRBV5-1 and TRBJ2-1): KAGVTQTPRYLIKTRGQQVTLSCSPISGHRSVSWYQQTPGQGLQFLFEYFSETQRNKGNFPGRFSGRQFSNSRSEMNVSTLELGDSALYLCASSLGLGYGEQFFGPGTRLTVL.

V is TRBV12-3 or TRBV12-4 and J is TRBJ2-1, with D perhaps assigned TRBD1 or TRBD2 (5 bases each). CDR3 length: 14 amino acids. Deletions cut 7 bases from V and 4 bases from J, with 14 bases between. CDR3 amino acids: CASTGRVGYNEQFF. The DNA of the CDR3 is TGTGCCAGCACGGGGCGGGTGGGGTACAATGAGCAGTTCTTC.

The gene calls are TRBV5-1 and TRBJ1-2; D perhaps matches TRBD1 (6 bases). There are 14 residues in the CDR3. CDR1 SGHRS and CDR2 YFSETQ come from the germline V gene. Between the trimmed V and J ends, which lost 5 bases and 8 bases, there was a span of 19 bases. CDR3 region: CASSDGGRRTGYTF. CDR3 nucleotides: TGCGCCAGCAGTGACGGGGGCAGGCGGACGGGCTACACCTTC.

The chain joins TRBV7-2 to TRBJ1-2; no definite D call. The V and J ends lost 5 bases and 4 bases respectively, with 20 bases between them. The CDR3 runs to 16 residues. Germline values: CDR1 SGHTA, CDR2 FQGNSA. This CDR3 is CASSINQVRSSYGYTF. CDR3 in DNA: TGTGCCAGCAGCATAAACCAAGTTAGGAGTTCCTATGGCTACACCTTC.

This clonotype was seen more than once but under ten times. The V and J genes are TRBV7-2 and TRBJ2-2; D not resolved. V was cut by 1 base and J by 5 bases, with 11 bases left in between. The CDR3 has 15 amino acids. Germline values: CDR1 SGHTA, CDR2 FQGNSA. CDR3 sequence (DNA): TGTGCCAGCAGCTTAGTAGTGGGAATAACCGGGGAGCTGTTTTTT. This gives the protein CASSLVVGITGELFF.

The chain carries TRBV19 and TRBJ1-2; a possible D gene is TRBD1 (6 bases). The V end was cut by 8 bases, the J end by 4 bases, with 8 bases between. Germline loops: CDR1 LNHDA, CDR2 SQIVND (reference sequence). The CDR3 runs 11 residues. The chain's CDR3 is CASRTVYGYTF. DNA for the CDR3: TGTGCCAGTCGGACAGTCTATGGCTACACCTTC.

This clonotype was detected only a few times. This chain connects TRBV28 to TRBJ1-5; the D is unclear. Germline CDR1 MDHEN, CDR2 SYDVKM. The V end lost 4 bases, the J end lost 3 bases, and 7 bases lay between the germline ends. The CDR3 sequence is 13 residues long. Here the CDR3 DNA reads TGTGCCAGCAGTTACGTGAACAATCAGCCCCAGCATTTT. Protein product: CASSYVNNQPQHF.

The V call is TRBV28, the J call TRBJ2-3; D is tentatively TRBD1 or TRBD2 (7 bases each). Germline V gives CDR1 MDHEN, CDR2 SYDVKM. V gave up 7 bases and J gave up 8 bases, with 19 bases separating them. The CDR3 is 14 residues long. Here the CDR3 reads CASTPRGGAGTQYF. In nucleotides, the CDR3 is TGTGCCAGCACCCCCAGGGGGGGAGCGGGTACGCAGTATTTT.

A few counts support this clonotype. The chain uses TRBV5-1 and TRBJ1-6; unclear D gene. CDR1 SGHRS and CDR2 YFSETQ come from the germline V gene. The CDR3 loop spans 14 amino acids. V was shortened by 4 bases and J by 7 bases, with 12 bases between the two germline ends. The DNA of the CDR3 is TGCGCCAGCAGCCCCGAATGGGTGAATTCACCCCTCCACTTT. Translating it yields CASSPEWVNSPLHF.

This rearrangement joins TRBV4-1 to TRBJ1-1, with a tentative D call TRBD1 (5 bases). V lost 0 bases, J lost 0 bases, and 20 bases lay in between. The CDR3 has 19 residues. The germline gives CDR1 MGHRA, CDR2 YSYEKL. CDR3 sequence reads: CASSQDAQGLAVMNTEAFF. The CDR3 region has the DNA TGCGCCAGCAGCCAAGACGCGCAGGGCCTGGCGGTCATGAACACTGAAGCTTTCTTT.

The CDR3 sequence is CASSPGGTSWDTF. For the CDR3, the DNA is TGTGCCAGCAGCCCCGGGGGGACTTCCTGGGACACCTTC. This rearrangement joins TRBV7-9 to TRBJ1-2; D may be TRBD1 (5 bases). Per the germline V gene, CDR1 is SEHNR and CDR2 is FQNEAQ (reference sequence). The CDR3 covers 13 residues. The V end was cut by 5 bases, the J end by 12 bases, with 19 bases between.

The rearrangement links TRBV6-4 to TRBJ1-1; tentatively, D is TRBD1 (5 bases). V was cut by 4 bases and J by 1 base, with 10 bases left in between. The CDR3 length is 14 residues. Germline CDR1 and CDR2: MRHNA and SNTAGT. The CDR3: CASSAGTSNTEAFF. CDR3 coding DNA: TGTGCCAGCAGTGCCGGGACTTCGAACACTGAAGCTTTCTTT.